Listed here are 3 T cell receptor beta chains from one sample, sequenced in a study of shared clonotypes between healthy human individuals. Terminally differentiated effector memory CD45RA+ cells were left out of the naive CD8 fraction, which was CD45RO-negative and positively selected for CCR7. TCRdb keeps only in-frame clones here, not all; method: immunoSEQ multiplex PCR. This sample yields over 2,000,000 clones, of which around 93% are seen a single time; around 1.7% belongs to the top ten. Sequencing used naive CD8+ T cells from PBMCs. These receptor sequences come from a man between 18 and 35 years old in good health. Some clones in this sample may be carry-over from other donors' samples.

On this clone: Within the sample, other DNA sequences also encode this same CDR3. The rearrangement links TRBV28 to TRBJ1-5; TRBD1 aligns across 9 bases. The CDR3 sequence is 14 residues long. J was trimmed by 4 bases and V by 3 bases; bases with no gene match: 1. The germline V gene has CDR1 MDHEN and CDR2 SYDVKM. The CDR3 sequence: CASSLGQGNQPQHF. For the CDR3, the DNA is TGTGCCAGCAGTTTGGGACAGGGAAATCAGCCCCAGCATTTT.

The rearrangement joins TRBV4-1 to TRBJ2-2; tentative D call: TRBD1 (5 bases). CDR1 MGHRA and CDR2 YSYEKL come from the germline V gene. The V gene lost 4 bases and the J gene lost 2 bases, with 17 bases spanning the gap. This CDR3 has 17 residues. CDR3 protein: CASSPKKGTGNTGELFF. Here the CDR3 DNA reads TGCGCCAGCAGCCCCAAGAAAGGCACAGGAAACACCGGGGAGCTGTTTTTT.

This chain links TRBV5-6 with TRBJ2-7; 9 positions agree with TRBD2. CDR1 SGHDT and CDR2 YYEEEE come from the germline V gene. The CDR3 totals 16 residues. The V gene end was trimmed by 0 bases and the J gene end by 5 bases; junction bases not matched to a gene: 9. The DNA for the CDR3 is TGTGCCAGCAGCTTGGATCGCGGGAGGGCCAGAAACGAGCAGTACTTC. Protein product: CASSLDRGRARNEQYF.